This T cell receptor beta chain appears in the sequencing data of a study of CD8 T cells in ankylosing spondylitis. Study-level results: What seemed typical of ankylosing spondylitis blood was a TCR beta motif built from roughly eight highly homologous variants. The disease-linked clones had a CD8+ phenotype and low blood frequencies. Within matched ankylosing spondylitis synovial fluid, disease-linked clones were reportedly significantly enriched.

As for this clonotype: Its antigen is unknown.

The V gene lost 4 bases and the J gene lost 0 bases, with 13 bases spanning the gap. Germline loops: CDR1 SGHRS, CDR2 YFSETQ. This CDR3 has 16 residues. Each TCR beta library was made by quantitative 5'-RACE that incorporated molecular barcodes. TCRdb itself ran the 5' RACE reads through MiXCR, one entry per CDR3 protein. The repertoire holds approximately 200,000 distinct CDR3 sequences, with over 10% as singletons. The source is a female donor with ankylosing spondylitis or in good health (not recorded which). The sample taken for sequencing was blood, either unsorted or a sorted T cell fraction (not recorded which). This chain uses TRBV5-1 with TRBJ2-2, with a possible D match to TRBD1 (5 bases). The CDR3 reads CASSPLGPSNTGELFF. CDR3 DNA sequence: TGCGCCAGCAGCCCCTTGGGGCCCTCGAACACCGGGGAGCTGTTTTTT.